The 28 T cell receptor beta chains given below trace back to one sample, sequenced in a study of early T cells in non-severe SARS-CoV-2 infection. TCRdb analysed the 5' RACE reads with MiXCR anew, one entry per CDR3 protein. The data hold 50,000 to 85,000 distinct CDR3 sequences, with approximately 9.1% observed a single time. Input material: whole blood. The receptor source for this set is an adult who was a healthcare worker with PCR-confirmed SARS-CoV-2 infection or an uninfected control (not recorded which).

The sample holds a few counts of this clonotype. CDR3 in amino acids: CASSAWRESGELFF. The CDR3 DNA follows: TGTGCCAGCAGCGCGTGGCGGGAGAGCGGGGAGCTGTTTTTT. V gene TRBV3-1 combines with J gene TRBJ2-2; 7 positions agree with TRBD2. The CDR3 consists of 14 residues. V gave up 5 bases and J gave up 7 bases; unmatched junction bases: 7. Germline V lookup: CDR1 LGHDT, CDR2 YNNKEL (reference sequence).

This clonotype was seen only a few times. This chain links TRBV7-2 with TRBJ2-1, with 8 bases that match TRBD2. The germline V gene has CDR1 SGHTA and CDR2 FQGNSA. J was trimmed by 5 bases and V by 5 bases; bases with no gene match: 11. There are 16 residues in the CDR3. CDR3 residues: CASSPQGLGTHNEQFF. CDR3 bases: TGTGCCAGCAGCCCTCAGGGACTAGGAACCCACAATGAGCAGTTCTTC.

This clonotype was observed a handful of times. The V and J genes are TRBV12-3 or TRBV12-4 and TRBJ2-2, with D possibly being TRBD2 (6 bases). The CDR3 runs to 15 residues. Between the trimmed V and J ends, which lost 4 bases and 1 base, there was a span of 10 bases. Here the CDR3 DNA reads TGTGCCAGCAGTTACGGCGGGATGAACACCGGGGAGCTGTTTTTT. Protein product: CASSYGGMNTGELFF.

Many counts were recorded for this clonotype. The chain has TRBV28 and TRBJ2-3; 8 bases line up with TRBD2. Germline CDR1 and CDR2: MDHEN and SYDVKM. With V trimmed by 8 bases and J by 4 bases, 14 bases remained unmatched. The CDR3 sequence is 16 residues long. The DNA of the CDR3 is TGTGCCAGCCAACTTCGAGCGGGAGTGTCCGCAGATACGCAGTATTTT. Amino acids: CASQLRAGVSADTQYF.

This clonotype was detected many times. The rearrangement links TRBV7-6 to TRBJ2-1; TRBD2 matches 12 bases. CDR1 is SGHVS and CDR2 is FNYEAQ in the germline V gene. V shed 0 bases and J 5 bases; nucleotides not matched to a gene: 5. This CDR3 has 17 residues. The CDR3 nucleotides read TGTGCCAGCAGCTTAGCGGTACTAGCGGGGGGAGACAATGAGCAGTTCTTC. This gives the protein CASSLAVLAGGDNEQFF. Full variable domain (rest looked up from reference TRBV7-6 and TRBJ2-1): GAGVSQSPRYKVTKRGQDVALRCDPISGHVSLYWYRQALGQGPEFLTYFNYEAQQDKSGLPNDRFSAERPEGSISTLTIQRTEQRDSAMYRCASSLAVLAGGDNEQFFGPGTRLTVL.

This rearrangement joins TRBV27 to TRBJ1-1; no clear D. CDR3 length: 11 residues. The V gene lost 7 bases and the J gene lost 4 bases, with 7 bases spanning the gap. Germline CDR1 and CDR2: MNHEY and SMNVEV (reference sequence). CDR3 sequence (DNA): TGTGCCAGCACTTGGGGCACTGAAGCTTTCTTT. Translating it yields CASTWGTEAFF.

At least ten counts were recorded for this clonotype. This chain connects TRBV20-1 to TRBJ1-1; D is uncertain. CDR1 is DFQATT and CDR2 is SNEGSKA in the germline V gene (reference sequence). V lost 5 bases and J 0 bases, leaving 13 bases between the germline ends. The CDR3 runs 14 residues. The CDR3 loop reads CSALAQPLNTEAFF. The CDR3 nucleotides read TGCAGTGCTCTGGCCCAACCCTTGAACACTGAAGCTTTCTTT.

This clonotype was observed many times. The chain employs TRBV18 and TRBJ1-2; 9 bases fit TRBD1. J gave up 5 bases and V 3 bases, and 10 bases lay outside the gene matches. From germline, CDR1 is KGHSH and CDR2 LQKENI. The CDR3 is made up of 16 amino acids. CDR3 sequence: CASSPVPGTGTYGYTF. DNA of the CDR3: TGTGCCAGCTCACCCGTCCCCGGGACAGGGACATATGGCTACACCTTC.

This clonotype was recorded a few times. The CDR3 nucleotides read TGTGCCAGCAGCCACCGGGACAGGGGGCCACTAGGCTCCTACAATGAGCAGTTCTTC. Translation: CASSHRDRGPLGSYNEQFF. This chain uses TRBV7-9 with TRBJ2-1, with 12 bases that match TRBD1. Germline loops: CDR1 SEHNR, CDR2 FQNEAQ (reference sequence). The CDR3 length is 19 residues. V was clipped by 5 bases and J by 0 bases; unmatched bases: 11. Supplemented by reference TRBV7-9 and TRBJ2-1, the full variable domain reads DTGVSQNPRHKITKRGQNVTFRCDPISEHNRLYWYRQTLGQGPEFLTYFQNEAQLEKSRLLSDRFSAERPKGSFSTLEIQRTEQGDSAMYLCASSHRDRGPLGSYNEQFFGPGTRLTVL.

The chain couples TRBV20-1 to TRBJ1-1; 8 nucleotides match TRBD1. The CDR3 covers 14 residues. V was clipped by 5 bases and J by 7 bases; unmatched bases: 12. CDR1 DFQATT and CDR2 SNEGSKA come from the germline V gene (reference sequence). The CDR3 DNA follows: TGCAGTGCTTTTGATCCTAGGACAGGGAGTGAAGCTTTCTTT. This gives the protein CSAFDPRTGSEAFF.

The chain combines TRBV20-1 with TRBJ2-3; D might be TRBD2 (5 bases). The V end lost 1 base, the J end lost 0 bases, and 11 bases lay between the germline ends. The germline gives CDR1 DFQATT, CDR2 SNEGSKA (reference sequence). This CDR3 region has 15 residues. CDR3 in DNA: TGCAGTGCTAGAGTTGGCAGGACTAGCACAGATACGCAGTATTTT. The encoded protein is CSARVGRTSTDTQYF.

This clonotype was counted many times. The chain couples TRBV20-1 to TRBJ1-5; weak D call: TRBD1 (5 bases). The V end lost 0 bases, the J end lost 1 base, and 7 bases lay between the germline ends. The CDR3 spans 14 residues. CDR1 is DFQATT and CDR2 is SNEGSKA in the germline V gene (reference sequence). This CDR3 reads CSARDYRSNQPQHF. Written as DNA, the CDR3 is TGCAGTGCTAGAGATTACAGGAGCAATCAGCCCCAGCATTTT.

This clonotype is medium-sized (0.01 to 0.1%). This chain links TRBV7-9 with TRBJ2-1; maybe TRBD2 (6 bases). Germline V gene data show CDR1 as SEHNR and CDR2 as FQNEAQ (reference sequence). V gave up 2 bases and J gave up 8 bases, with 7 bases separating them. The CDR3 sequence is 12 residues long. The CDR3 region is CASSLRGDEQFF. The CDR3 DNA follows: TGTGCCAGCAGCTTACGCGGGGATGAGCAGTTCTTC.

J is TRBJ2-5 and V is TRBV9, with TRBD2 as a possible D gene (5 bases). Trimming removed 0 bases from V and 1 base from J, with 7 bases in between. This CDR3 spans 14 amino acids. Germline V gene sequence: CDR1 SGDLS, CDR2 YYNGEE. CDR3 DNA: TGTGCCAGCAGCGTAGGTCGGGGCCAAGAGACCCAGTACTTC. It specifies CASSVGRGQETQYF.

This clonotype has a handful of counts. The chain is built from TRBV5-1 and TRBJ2-3, with D possibly being TRBD1 (5 bases). The CDR3 spans 12 residues. In germline, CDR1 is SGHRS, CDR2 YFSETQ. V dropped 1 base and J dropped 5 bases, with 5 bases sitting between them. The CDR3 nucleotides read TGCGCCAGCAGCTTGCAGGGAGATACGCAGTATTTT. Its translation: CASSLQGDTQYF.

This chain joins TRBV6-5 and TRBJ1-6; 8 bases are shared with TRBD1. V was clipped by 7 bases and J by 6 bases; unmatched bases: 11. The CDR3 is made up of 16 amino acids. Germline V gene data show CDR1 as MNHEY and CDR2 as SVGAGI. The CDR3 sequence is CASKGDSTGVNSPLHF. CDR3 bases: TGTGCCAGCAAAGGAGATTCGACAGGGGTTAATTCACCCCTCCACTTT.

This clonotype was found many times. This chain uses TRBV11-2 with TRBJ1-4; 8 positions agree with TRBD1. After removal of 5 bases from V and 8 bases from J, the junction contained 10 bases not matched to a gene. This CDR3 region has 15 residues. Germline V gene lookup returns CDR1 SGHAT and CDR2 FQNNGV. CDR3 region: CASSPMDREGEKLFF. The CDR3 bases are TGTGCCAGCAGCCCTATGGACAGGGAGGGAGAAAAACTGTTTTTT.

This clonotype appeared a few times. V usage is TRBV12-3 or TRBV12-4 and J usage is TRBJ2-7; weak D call: TRBD2 (5 bases). This CDR3 contains 12 residues. V was clipped by 6 bases and J by 3 bases, with 9 bases between them. The CDR3: CASSRGDYEQYF. CDR3 sequence (DNA): TGTGCCAGCAGCCGGGGAGACTACGAGCAGTACTTC.

At least ten counts were recorded for this clonotype. The V gene is TRBV10-1, the J gene TRBJ2-1, with TRBD2 matching over 7 bases. V shed 6 bases and J 9 bases; nucleotides not matched to a gene: 17. CDR1 is WNHNN, CDR2 SYGVQD, per germline (reference sequence). The CDR3 spans 16 residues. The CDR3 DNA reads TGCGCCAGCAGACCCGGGACTACCGGTAGGATGGGTGAGCAGTTCTTC. Protein: CASRPGTTGRMGEQFF.

There are many counts of this clonotype. The chain is built from TRBV28 and TRBJ1-5; 12 bases are a match to TRBD1. Germline-derived CDR1 and CDR2 are MDHEN and SYDVKM. V lost 10 bases and J lost 5; bases outside the gene matches: 9. The CDR3 is made up of 15 amino acids. Written as DNA, the CDR3 is TGTGCCATATCCGGGACAGGGGGCGCAGATCAGCCCCAGCATTTT. As protein: CAISGTGGADQPQHF.

Many counts were recorded for this clonotype. The CDR3 spells CASSRYQETQYF. For the CDR3, the DNA is TGTGCCAGCAGCCGGTACCAAGAGACCCAGTACTTC. J is TRBJ2-5 and V is TRBV14; D is unclear. This CDR3 is 12 amino acids long. Germline assignment: CDR1 SGHDN and CDR2 FVKESK. V was trimmed by 4 bases and J by 0 bases, leaving 3 bases between them.

V gene TRBV27 combines with J gene TRBJ1-2; no firm D call. V was cut by 2 bases and J by 2 bases, with 6 bases left in between. This CDR3 comprises 13 residues. Looked up from germline, CDR1 is MNHEY and CDR2 is SMNVEV (reference sequence). DNA for the CDR3: TGTGCCAGCAGTTTAGACGGCAACTATGGCTACACCTTC. This gives the protein CASSLDGNYGYTF.

The chain links TRBV7-8 to TRBJ2-5; 11 nucleotides align to TRBD2. The CDR3 spans 15 residues. Losses at the gene ends were 3 bases for V and 2 bases for J; bases not matched to a gene: 2. The germline gives CDR1 SGHVS, CDR2 FQNEAQ. The CDR3 loop reads CASSLTSGVQETQYF. CDR3 DNA sequence: TGTGCCAGCAGCTTGACTAGCGGGGTACAAGAGACCCAGTACTTC.

This clonotype came up a few times. The rearrangement uses TRBV10-3 and TRBJ1-5; D ambiguous. Germline-derived CDR1 and CDR2 are ENHRY and SYGVKD. The V and J ends lost 5 bases and 2 bases respectively, with 10 bases between them. The CDR3 has 14 residues. CDR3 nucleotides: TGTGCCATCAGTCGAGACGGAGGCAATCAGCCCCAGCATTTT. Translating it yields CAISRDGGNQPQHF.

This chain uses TRBV4-3 with TRBJ2-2, with D unclear. The CDR3 is made up of 19 amino acids. CDR1 LGHNA and CDR2 YSLEER come from the germline V gene. V lost 4 bases and J lost 0, with 21 bases in between. DNA for the CDR3: TGCGCCAGCAGCCCCCATCCCGCGATAGGAACTGCGAACACCGGGGAGCTGTTTTTT. Translating gives CASSPHPAIGTANTGELFF.

This clonotype came up many times. The rearrangement uses TRBV20-1 and TRBJ1-2, with TRBD1 identical over 11 bases. From germline, CDR1 is DFQATT and CDR2 SNEGSKA (reference sequence). The CDR3 runs to 16 residues. V dropped 5 bases and J dropped 4; count of bases not matched to a gene: 12. This CDR3 reads CSARSGTGGFGYGYTF. The CDR3 coding sequence is TGCAGTGCTCGTTCCGGGACAGGGGGTTTCGGCTATGGCTACACCTTC.

This clonotype was counted only a few times. The chain employs TRBV29-1 and TRBJ2-3; D is perhaps TRBD1 or TRBD2 (5 bases each). The CDR3 has 15 amino acids. The germline V gene has CDR1 SQVTM and CDR2 ANQGSEA. The V gene lost 8 bases and the J gene lost 0 bases, with 18 bases spanning the gap. Here the CDR3 reads CSLKVEGYSTDTQYF. Written as DNA, the CDR3 is TGCAGCCTCAAGGTAGAGGGGTATAGCACAGATACGCAGTATTTT.

A few counts support this clonotype. The rearrangement joins TRBV20-1 to TRBJ2-3; D may be TRBD2 (6 bases). Germline-derived CDR1 and CDR2 are DFQATT and SNEGSKA (reference sequence). Trimming left V 0 bases short and J 4 bases short, with 17 bases between. The CDR3 is 16 residues long. In DNA, the CDR3 is TGCAGTGCTAGAGAAGGGCGGAGGGCCCATGCAGATACGCAGTATTTT. This codes for CSAREGRRAHADTQYF.